Listed below are T cell receptor beta chains from one sample, sequenced in a study of post-analysis software for immune sequencing data. TCRdb used MiXCR to reprocess the PCR reads, holding one entry per CDR3 protein. The table lists hundreds of thousands of distinct CDR3 sequences, about 44% of them singletons. Specimen: blood. These TCRs come from a girl under 18 with multiple sclerosis. Both conserved end residues are part of each CDR3. The D gene is left open where the match is weak. Clone size appears in some rows only: once, few, many, or a class for an expanded clone.

>TRBJ2-7|TRBD2|-|TRBV10-3
CAISESEASGSYEQYF
TGTGCCATCAGTGAGTCGGAGGCTAGCGGGAGCTACGAGCAGTACTTC
>TRBJ1-4|TRBD1|-|TRBV12-3/TRBV12-4
CASSLDRGLKLFF
TGTGCCAGCAGTTTAGACAGGGGGCTAAAACTGTTTTTT
>TRBJ1-1|TRBD1|-|TRBV7-2
CASSLAGTGGSSTEAFF
TGTGCCAGCAGCTTAGCGGGGACAGGGGGGAGTAGCACTGAAGCTTTCTTT
>TRBJ2-7|-|-|TRBV5-4
CASSLIGNGEQYF
TGTGCCAGCAGCTTGATAGGAAATGGCGAGCAGTACTTC
>TRBJ2-1|-|-|TRBV25-1
CASSERGPGSSSYNEQFF
TGTGCCAGCAGTGAAAGGGGACCCGGGAGTAGCTCCTACAATGAGCAGTTCTTC
>TRBJ2-1|-|-|TRBV20-1
CSASGGKGNEQFF
TGCAGTGCTAGTGGGGGCAAGGGGAATGAGCAGTTCTTC
>TRBJ2-3|TRBD2|-|TRBV7-6
CASSGPGLAGGDAQYF
TGTGCCAGCAGCGGCCCGGGACTAGCGGGGGGGGATGCGCAGTATTTT
>TRBJ2-7|TRBD2|-|TRBV9
CASSVGGSAYEQYF
TGTGCCAGCAGCGTAGGCGGGAGTGCATACGAGCAGTACTTC
>TRBJ2-3|TRBD2|-|TRBV29-1
CSVGGTTRTDTQYF
TGCAGCGTTGGAGGGACTACCCGCACAGATACGCAGTATTTT
>TRBJ2-7|-|-|TRBV29-1
CSVLPPGHNFYEQYF
TGCAGCGTTCTGCCACCGGGACACAACTTTTACGAGCAGTACTTC
>TRBJ2-7|TRBD2|few|TRBV20-1
CSARDSGRGGAYEQYF
TGCAGTGCTAGAGATTCTGGGCGGGGGGGCGCCTACGAGCAGTACTTC
>TRBJ2-7|-|-|TRBV14
CAGSQDMGVRSYEQYF
TGTGCCGGCAGCCAAGATATGGGGGTTAGGTCCTACGAGCAGTACTTC
>TRBJ2-3|-|few|TRBV12-3/TRBV12-4
CASSPGLDAQYF
TGTGCCAGCAGTCCGGGTCTAGATGCGCAGTATTTT
>TRBJ1-2|-|-|TRBV29-1
CSVESGYPNYGYTF
TGCAGCGTTGAATCGGGCTATCCTAACTATGGCTACACCTTC
>TRBJ2-5|-|-|TRBV20-1
CSSQRVQYQETQYF
TGCAGTTCTCAGCGGGTCCAGTACCAAGAGACCCAGTACTTC
>TRBJ1-1|-|few|TRBV7-9
CASSRVTEAFF
TGTGCCAGCAGCCGGGTTACTGAAGCTTTCTTT
>TRBJ2-1|-|few|TRBV5-4
CASSSTGYNEQFF
TGTGCCAGCAGCTCCACAGGGTACAATGAGCAGTTCTTC
>TRBJ1-1|-|-|TRBV5-5
CASSLFDTEAFF
TGTGCCAGCAGCTTGTTCGACACTGAAGCTTTCTTT
>TRBJ2-1|TRBD1|few|TRBV4-1
CASSQVGQGLGNEQFF
TGCGCCAGCAGCCAAGTCGGACAGGGGCTTGGCAATGAGCAGTTCTTC
>TRBJ1-6|TRBD1|-|TRBV20-1
CSAGRQGVTSPLHF
TGCAGTGCTGGAAGACAGGGTGTAACTTCACCCCTCCACTTT
>TRBJ2-7|-|-|TRBV6-6
CASNEKREPSYEQYF
TGTGCCAGCAATGAGAAACGGGAGCCCTCCTACGAGCAGTACTTC
>TRBJ1-5|-|-|TRBV12-3/TRBV12-4
CASSFGSSYSNQPQHF
TGTGCCAGCAGTTTCGGCAGTTCATATAGCAATCAGCCCCAGCATTTT
>TRBJ2-7|-|few|TRBV24-1
CATSDLRAGTNEQYF
TGTGCCACCAGTGATTTGCGGGCAGGGACCAACGAGCAGTACTTC
>TRBJ2-1|-|-|TRBV7-3
CASSLSADNEQFF
TGTGCCAGCAGCTTAAGTGCTGACAATGAGCAGTTCTTC
>TRBJ2-3|TRBD2|few|TRBV5-6
CASSYPTSPVTQYF
TGTGCCAGCAGCTACCCGACTAGCCCGGTTACGCAGTATTTT
>TRBJ2-5|TRBD2|few|TRBV5-1
CASSLRTSDREQYF
TGCGCCAGCAGCCTCCGGACTAGCGATCGGGAGCAGTACTTC
>TRBJ2-5|-|few|TRBV4-1
CASSQPVNRGPGETQYF
TGCGCCAGCAGCCAACCGGTGAATCGGGGGCCGGGAGAGACCCAGTACTTC